In this sample, the clone carrying this TCR beta chain turned up many times. The data are from a study of T cells in Graves' hyperthyroidism and ophthalmopathy. RNA transcripts provided the source from which TCR beta CDR3 regions were amplified. HTBI primers were the set used in a first-round RT-PCR of the TCR CDR3. TCRdb re-called the multiplex PCR reads with MiXCR, one entry per CDR3 protein. The table shows fewer than 650,000 distinct CDR3 sequences, with about 14% occurring only once. Uncontrolled infection, other autoimmune disease, pregnancy or lactation disqualified patients from enrolment. After removal of 3 bases from V and 2 bases from J, the junction contained 18 bases not matched to a gene. The CDR3 runs to 21 residues.

The receptor was isolated from a young woman with Graves' ophthalmopathy. The sample was blood. V usage is TRBV12-3 or TRBV12-4 and J usage is TRBJ2-3; the match to TRBD2 covers 12 bases. The DNA for the CDR3 is TGTGCCAGCAGTTTCGAACTAGCGGGAGGACCCACGGGGACGCACACAGATACGCAGTATTTT. It specifies CASSFELAGGPTGTHTDTQYF.